This T cell receptor beta chain is drawn from a study of neurological immune-mediated disorders. General study findings and limits: There were no CDR3 amino acid sequences shared by expanded clones across subjects, a result suggesting private repertoires in all groups.

There are many counts of this clonotype. Its specificity is not known. Time point denoted: longitudinal time-point 2. As for the cDNA, it was generated by 5'RACE with 10-nucleotide random UMIs. TCRdb fed the 5' RACE reads into MiXCR, producing one record per CDR3 protein. The sample yields some 50,000 distinct CDR3 sequences, 10% to 15% seen once. Trimming removed 2 bases from V and 0 bases from J, with 10 bases in between. Germline V gives CDR1 LNHDA, CDR2 SQIVND (reference sequence). This CDR3 is 15 amino acids long. The V and J genes are TRBV19 and TRBJ1-1; no clear D gene. Sequencing was carried out using PBMCs. This sequence was found in a male donor with HTLV-1-associated myelopathy (HAM/TSP). The CDR3 nucleotides read TGTGCCAGTAGTATAAGGGAGGTGATGAACACTGAAGCTTTCTTT. Amino acid sequence: CASSIREVMNTEAFF.